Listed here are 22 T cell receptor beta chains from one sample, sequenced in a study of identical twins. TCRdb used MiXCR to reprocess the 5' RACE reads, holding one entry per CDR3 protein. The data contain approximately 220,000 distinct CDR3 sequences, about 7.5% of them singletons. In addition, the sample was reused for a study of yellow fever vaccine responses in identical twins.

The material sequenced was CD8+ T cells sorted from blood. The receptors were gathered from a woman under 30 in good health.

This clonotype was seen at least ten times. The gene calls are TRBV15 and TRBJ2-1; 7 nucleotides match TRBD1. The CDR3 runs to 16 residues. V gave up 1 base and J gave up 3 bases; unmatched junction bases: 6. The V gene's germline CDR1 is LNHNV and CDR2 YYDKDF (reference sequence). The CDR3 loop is CATSRVGQDRYNEQFF. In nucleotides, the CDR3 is TGTGCCACCAGCAGAGTTGGACAGGACCGCTACAATGAGCAGTTCTTC.

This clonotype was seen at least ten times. CDR3 loop: CASSRRAEYTSNQPQHF. Here the CDR3 DNA reads TGCGCCAGCAGCCGTCGAGCGGAATACACTTCTAATCAGCCCCAGCATTTT. The chain carries TRBV4-1 and TRBJ1-5; unclear D gene. V gave up 4 bases and J gave up 4 bases, with 20 bases separating them. The CDR3 is made up of 17 amino acids. Germline-derived CDR1 and CDR2 are MGHRA and YSYEKL.

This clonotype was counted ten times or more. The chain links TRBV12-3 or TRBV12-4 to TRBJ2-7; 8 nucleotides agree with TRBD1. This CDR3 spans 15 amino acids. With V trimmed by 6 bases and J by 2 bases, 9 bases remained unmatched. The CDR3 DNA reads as TGTGCCAGCAGCACGGCGGACAGGGCCACCTACGAGCAGTACTTC. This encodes CASSTADRATYEQYF.

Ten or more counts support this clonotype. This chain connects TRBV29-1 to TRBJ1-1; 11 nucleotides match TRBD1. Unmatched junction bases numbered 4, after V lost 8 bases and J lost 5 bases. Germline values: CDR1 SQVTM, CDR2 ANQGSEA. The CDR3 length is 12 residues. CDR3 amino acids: CSTDRGLTEAFF. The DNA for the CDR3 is TGCAGCACGGACAGGGGGCTTACTGAAGCTTTCTTT.

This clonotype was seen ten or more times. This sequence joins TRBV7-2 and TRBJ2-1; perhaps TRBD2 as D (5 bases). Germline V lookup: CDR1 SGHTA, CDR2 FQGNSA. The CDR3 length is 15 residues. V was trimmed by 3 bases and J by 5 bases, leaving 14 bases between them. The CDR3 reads CASSFDVGANNEQFF. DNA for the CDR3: TGTGCCAGCAGCTTTGACGTGGGAGCGAACAATGAGCAGTTCTTC.

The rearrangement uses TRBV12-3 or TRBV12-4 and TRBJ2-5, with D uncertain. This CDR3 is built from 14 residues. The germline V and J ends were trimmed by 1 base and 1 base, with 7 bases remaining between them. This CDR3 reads CASSLGSVQETQYF. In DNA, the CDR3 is TGTGCCAGCAGTTTAGGAAGCGTCCAAGAGACCCAGTACTTC.

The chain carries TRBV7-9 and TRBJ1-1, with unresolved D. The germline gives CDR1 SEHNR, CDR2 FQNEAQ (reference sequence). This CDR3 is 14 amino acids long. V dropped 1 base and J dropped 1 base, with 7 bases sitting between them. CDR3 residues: CASSLVSRNTEAFF. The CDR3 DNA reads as TGTGCCAGCAGCTTAGTGTCCAGGAACACTGAAGCTTTCTTT.

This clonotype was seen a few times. CDR3 coding DNA: TGTGCCAGCAGCTTAGCTCAGGGGAAGGACATTCAGTACTTC. Translating gives CASSLAQGKDIQYF. The chain couples TRBV11-3 to TRBJ2-4, with a weak D call TRBD1 (6 bases). Trimming stripped 1 base from V and 8 bases from J, with 12 bases between. The CDR3 totals 14 residues. Looked up from germline, CDR1 is SGHNT and CDR2 is YENEEA.

The CDR3 DNA follows: TGTGCCAGCTCGGCCGGGGGTCCTCCAGAGACCCAGTACTTC. It translates to CASSAGGPPETQYF. This chain uses TRBV5-4 with TRBJ2-5; D is perhaps TRBD2 (6 bases). This CDR3 has 14 amino acids. In germline, CDR1 is SGHNT, CDR2 YYREEE (reference sequence). Trimming pared 7 bases from V and 4 bases from J, leaving 17 bases between.

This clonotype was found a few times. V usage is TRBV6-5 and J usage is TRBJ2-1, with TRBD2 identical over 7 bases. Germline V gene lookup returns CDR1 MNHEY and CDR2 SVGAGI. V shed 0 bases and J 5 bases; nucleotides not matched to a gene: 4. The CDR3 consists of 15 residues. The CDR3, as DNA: TGTGCCAGCAGTTACTCGAGCGGGACCAACAATGAGCAGTTCTTC. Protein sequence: CASSYSSGTNNEQFF.

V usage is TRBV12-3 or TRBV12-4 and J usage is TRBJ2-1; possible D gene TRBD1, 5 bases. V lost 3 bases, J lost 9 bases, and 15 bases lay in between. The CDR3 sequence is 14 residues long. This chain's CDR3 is CASSLGLVIGEQFF. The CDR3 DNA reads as TGTGCCAGCAGTTTGGGGCTAGTAATCGGTGAGCAGTTCTTC.

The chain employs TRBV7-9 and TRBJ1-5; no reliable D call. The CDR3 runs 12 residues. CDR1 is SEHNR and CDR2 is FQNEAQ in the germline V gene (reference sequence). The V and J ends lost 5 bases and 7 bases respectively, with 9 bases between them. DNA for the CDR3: TGTGCCAGCAGCAAAGACATGCAGCCCCAGCATTTT. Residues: CASSKDMQPQHF.

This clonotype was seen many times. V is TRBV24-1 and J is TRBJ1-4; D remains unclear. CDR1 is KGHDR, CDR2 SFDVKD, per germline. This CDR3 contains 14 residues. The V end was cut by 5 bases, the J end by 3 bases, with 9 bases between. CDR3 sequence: CATSGGPPNEKLFF. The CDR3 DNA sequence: TGTGCCACCAGTGGAGGACCCCCTAATGAAAAACTGTTTTTT.

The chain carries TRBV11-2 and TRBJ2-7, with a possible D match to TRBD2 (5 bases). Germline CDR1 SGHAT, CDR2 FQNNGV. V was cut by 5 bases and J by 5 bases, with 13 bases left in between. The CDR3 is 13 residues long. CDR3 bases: TGTGCCAGCAGCACAGCTAGCTGGGACGAGCAGTACTTC. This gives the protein CASSTASWDEQYF.

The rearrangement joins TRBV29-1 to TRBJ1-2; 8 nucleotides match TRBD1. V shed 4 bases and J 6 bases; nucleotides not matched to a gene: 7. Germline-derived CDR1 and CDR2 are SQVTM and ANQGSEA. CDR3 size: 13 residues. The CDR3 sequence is CSVAGRGLDGYTF. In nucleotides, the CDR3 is TGCAGCGTTGCAGGCAGGGGGCTAGATGGCTACACCTTC. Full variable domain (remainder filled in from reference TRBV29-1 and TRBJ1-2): SAVISQKPSRDICQRGTSLTIQCQVDSQVTMMFWYRQQPGQSLTLIATANQGSEATYESGFVIDKFPISRPNLTFSTLTVSNMSPEDSSIYLCSVAGRGLDGYTFGSGTRLTVV.

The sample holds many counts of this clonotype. Here the CDR3 reads CASSGGFVYNEQFF. The CDR3 nucleotides are TGTGCCAGCAGCGGGGGGTTTGTTTACAATGAGCAGTTCTTC. The chain couples TRBV28 to TRBJ2-1, with 7 bases matching TRBD2. The V segment lost 6 bases and the J segment 4 bases; nucleotides outside the gene matches: 6. The CDR3 is made up of 14 amino acids. Germline V lookup: CDR1 MDHEN, CDR2 SYDVKM.

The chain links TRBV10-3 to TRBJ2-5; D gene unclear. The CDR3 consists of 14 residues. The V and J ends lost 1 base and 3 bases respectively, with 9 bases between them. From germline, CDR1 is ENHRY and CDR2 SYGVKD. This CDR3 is CAISELYRKETQYF. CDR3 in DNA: TGTGCCATCAGTGAGTTGTATAGAAAAGAGACCCAGTACTTC.

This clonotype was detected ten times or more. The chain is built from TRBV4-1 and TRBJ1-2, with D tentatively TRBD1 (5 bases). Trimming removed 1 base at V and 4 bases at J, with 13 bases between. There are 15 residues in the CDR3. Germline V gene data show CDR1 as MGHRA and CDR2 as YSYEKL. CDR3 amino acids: CASSQVGDSIYGYTF. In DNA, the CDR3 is TGCGCCAGCAGCCAAGTTGGCGACAGCATCTATGGCTACACCTTC.

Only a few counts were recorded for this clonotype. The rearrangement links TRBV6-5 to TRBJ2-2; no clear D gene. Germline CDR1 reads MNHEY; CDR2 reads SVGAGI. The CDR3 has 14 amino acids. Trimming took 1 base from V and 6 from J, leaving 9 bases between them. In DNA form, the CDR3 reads TGTGCCAGCAGTTACTACGACGTTGCCGGGGAGCTGTTTTTT. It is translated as CASSYYDVAGELFF.

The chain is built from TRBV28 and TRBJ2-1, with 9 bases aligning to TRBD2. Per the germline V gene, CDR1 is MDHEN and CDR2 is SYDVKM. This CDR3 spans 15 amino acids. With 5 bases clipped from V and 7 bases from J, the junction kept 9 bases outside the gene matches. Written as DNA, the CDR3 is TGTGCCAGCAGTCATATAGCGGGAGCTTTGAATGAGCAGTTCTTC. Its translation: CASSHIAGALNEQFF.

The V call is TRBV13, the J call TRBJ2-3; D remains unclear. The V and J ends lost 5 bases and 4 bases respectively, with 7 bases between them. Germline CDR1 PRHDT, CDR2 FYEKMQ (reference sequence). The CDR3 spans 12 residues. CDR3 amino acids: CASSRHPDTQYF. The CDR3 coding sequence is TGTGCCAGCAGCCGTCACCCAGATACGCAGTATTTT. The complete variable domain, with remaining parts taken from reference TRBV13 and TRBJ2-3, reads AAGVIQSPRHLIKEKRETATLKCYPIPRHDTVYWYQQGPGQDPQFLISFYEKMQSDKGSIPDRFSAQQFSDYHSELNMSSLELGDSALYFCASSRHPDTQYFGPGTRLTVL.

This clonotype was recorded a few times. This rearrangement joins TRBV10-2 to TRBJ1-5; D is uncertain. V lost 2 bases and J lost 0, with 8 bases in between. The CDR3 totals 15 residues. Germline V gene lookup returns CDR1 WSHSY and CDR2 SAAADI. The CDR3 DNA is TGCGCCAGCAGTGAGGAGAGGGATAGCAATCAGCCCCAGCATTTT. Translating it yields CASSEERDSNQPQHF.